This T cell receptor beta chain derives from a study of blood T cell repertoires in COVID-19. Study as a whole: Collection of acute and convalescent COVID-19 samples took place in the United States, Italy and Spain. Sources were T cells, B-cell-depleted T cells, or PBMCs; the material itself was cDNA or gDNA.

The CDR3 sequence is 15 residues long. V was pared by 2 bases and J by 5 bases, with 13 bases between. From germline, CDR1 is SNHLY and CDR2 FYNNEI. Per the study methods: Nucleated cell counts were estimated from reference gene primer amplification. Repertoires were generated with immunoSEQ multiplex PCR, while TCRdb's copy carries only in-frame clones and drops some. Clone size and V and J calls were adopted from that table, with D and trimming inferred from the DNA. This sample has roughly 260,000 clones, with 88% found just once. The receptor was derived from a man aged 60 to 69 who had recovered from COVID-19. This chain uses TRBV2 with TRBJ2-1, with D perhaps matching TRBD1 (5 bases). The sequenced material came from peripheral blood. CDR3 nucleotide sequence: TGTGCCAGCAGTGAAACGGCAGGGTCACACAATGAGCAGTTCTTC. Protein: CASSETAGSHNEQFF.